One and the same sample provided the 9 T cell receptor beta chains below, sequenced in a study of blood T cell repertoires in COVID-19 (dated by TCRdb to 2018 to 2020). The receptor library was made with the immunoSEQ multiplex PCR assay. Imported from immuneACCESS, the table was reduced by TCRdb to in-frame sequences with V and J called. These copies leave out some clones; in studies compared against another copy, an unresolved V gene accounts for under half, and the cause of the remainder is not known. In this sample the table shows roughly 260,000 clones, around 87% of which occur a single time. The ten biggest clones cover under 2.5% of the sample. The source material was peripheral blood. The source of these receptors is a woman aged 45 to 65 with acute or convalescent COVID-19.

The CDR3 DNA follows: TGCAGCGCAGGGGGGGGCCAAGGAACTGAAGCTTTCTTT. Its protein product is CSAGGGQGTEAFF. The chain links TRBV29-1 to TRBJ1-1, with TRBD1 matching over 7 bases. This CDR3 has 13 amino acids. V was clipped by 7 bases and J by 5 bases; unmatched bases: 10. CDR1 and CDR2 (germline): SQVTM, ANQGSEA.

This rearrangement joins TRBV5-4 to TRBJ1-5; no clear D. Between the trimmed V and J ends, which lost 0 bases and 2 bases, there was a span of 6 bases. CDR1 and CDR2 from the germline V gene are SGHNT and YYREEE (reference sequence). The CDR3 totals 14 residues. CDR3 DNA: TGTGCCAGCAGCTTGGCCGGAGGCAATCAGCCCCAGCATTTT. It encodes CASSLAGGNQPQHF.

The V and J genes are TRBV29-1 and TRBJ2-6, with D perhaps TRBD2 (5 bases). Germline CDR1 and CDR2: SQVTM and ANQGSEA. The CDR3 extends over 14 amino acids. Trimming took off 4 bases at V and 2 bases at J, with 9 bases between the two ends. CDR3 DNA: TGCAGCGTTGTGGGAGAAACTGGGGCCAACGTCCTGACTTTC. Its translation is CSVVGETGANVLTF.

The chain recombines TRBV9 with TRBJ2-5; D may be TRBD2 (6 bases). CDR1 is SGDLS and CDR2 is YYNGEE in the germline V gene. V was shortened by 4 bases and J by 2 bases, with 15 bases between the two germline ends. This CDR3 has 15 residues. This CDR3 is CASSKHRDWQETQYF. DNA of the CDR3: TGTGCCAGCAGCAAACACCGGGACTGGCAAGAGACCCAGTACTTC. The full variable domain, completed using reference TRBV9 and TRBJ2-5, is DSGVTQTPKHLITATGQRVTLRCSPRSGDLSVYWYQQSLDQGLQFLIQYYNGEERAKGNILERFSAQQFPDLHSELNLSSLELGDSALYFCASSKHRDWQETQYFGPGTRLLVL.

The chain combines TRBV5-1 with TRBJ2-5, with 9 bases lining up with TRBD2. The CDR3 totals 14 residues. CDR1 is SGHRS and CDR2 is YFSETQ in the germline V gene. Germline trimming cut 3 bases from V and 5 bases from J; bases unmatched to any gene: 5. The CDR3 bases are TGCGCCAGCAGCTATAGCGGGAGCCGGGAGACCCAGTACTTC. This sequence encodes CASSYSGSRETQYF.

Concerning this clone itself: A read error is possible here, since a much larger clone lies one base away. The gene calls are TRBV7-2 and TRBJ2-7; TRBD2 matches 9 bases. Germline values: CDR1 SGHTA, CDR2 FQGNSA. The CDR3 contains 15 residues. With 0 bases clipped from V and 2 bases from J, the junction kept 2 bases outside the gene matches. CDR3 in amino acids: CASSLAASGAYEQYF. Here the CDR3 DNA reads TGTGCCAGCAGCTTAGCGGCTAGCGGGGCCTACGAGCAGTACTTC.

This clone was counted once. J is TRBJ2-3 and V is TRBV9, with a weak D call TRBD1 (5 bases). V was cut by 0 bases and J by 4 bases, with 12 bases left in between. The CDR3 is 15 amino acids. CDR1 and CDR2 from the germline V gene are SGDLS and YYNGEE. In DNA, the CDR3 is TGTGCCAGCAGCGTAGAGGGGATTCACGCAGATACGCAGTATTTT. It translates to CASSVEGIHADTQYF. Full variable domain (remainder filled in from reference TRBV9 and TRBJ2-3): DSGVTQTPKHLITATGQRVTLRCSPRSGDLSVYWYQQSLDQGLQFLIQYYNGEERAKGNILERFSAQQFPDLHSELNLSSLELGDSALYFCASSVEGIHADTQYFGPGTRLTVL.

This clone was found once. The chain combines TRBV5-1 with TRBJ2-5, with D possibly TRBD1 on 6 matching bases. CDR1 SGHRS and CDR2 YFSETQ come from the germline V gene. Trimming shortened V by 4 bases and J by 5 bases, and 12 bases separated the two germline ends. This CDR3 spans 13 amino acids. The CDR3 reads CASSGQSGETQYF. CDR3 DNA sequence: TGCGCCAGCAGCGGACAGAGTGGGGAGACCCAGTACTTC. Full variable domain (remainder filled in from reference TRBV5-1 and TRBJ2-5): KAGVTQTPRYLIKTRGQQVTLSCSPISGHRSVSWYQQTPGQGLQFLFEYFSETQRNKGNFPGRFSGRQFSNSRSEMNVSTLELGDSALYLCASSGQSGETQYFGPGTRLLVL.

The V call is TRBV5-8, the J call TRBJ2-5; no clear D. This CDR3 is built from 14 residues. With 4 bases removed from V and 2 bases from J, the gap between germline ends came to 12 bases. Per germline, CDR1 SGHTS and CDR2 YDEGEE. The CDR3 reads CASSKTGSQETQYF. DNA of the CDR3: TGTGCCAGCAGCAAAACCGGGTCTCAAGAGACCCAGTACTTC.